This is a list of T cell receptor beta chains from one sample in a study of T cell responses to AZD1222 COVID-19 vaccine. TCRdb keeps only in-frame clones here, not all; method: immunoSEQ multiplex PCR. The data contain approximately 220,000 clones, about 92% of them singletons. The material sequenced was peripheral blood, taken on day 0 of MenACWY control vaccination. These receptors originate from an adult in good health. Each CDR3 is given with its conserved first and last residue. The D gene is left open where the match is weak. Where a row states a size, it is once, few, many or the class of an expanded clone; other rows omit it.

d_call: -
v_call: TRBV5-1
j_call: TRBJ1-6
clone_size: -
cdr3_aa: CASSLEGQQGYSPLHF
cdr3_nt: TGCGCCAGCAGCTTGGAAGGACAGCAGGGTTATTCACCCCTCCACTTT

d_call: -
v_call: TRBV7-2
j_call: TRBJ2-1
clone_size: once
cdr3_aa: CASSLDYNEQFF
cdr3_nt: TGTGCCAGCAGCTTAGACTACAATGAGCAGTTCTTC

d_call: -
v_call: TRBV6-6
j_call: TRBJ2-6
clone_size: -
cdr3_aa: CASRRGARSGANVLTF
cdr3_nt: TGTGCCAGCAGACGGGGGGCGCGCTCTGGGGCCAACGTCCTGACTTTC

d_call: -
v_call: TRBV29-1
j_call: TRBJ2-2
clone_size: -
cdr3_aa: CSAGPYTGELFF
cdr3_nt: TGCAGCGCTGGGCCCTACACCGGGGAGCTGTTTTTT

d_call: -
v_call: TRBV29-1
j_call: TRBJ2-7
clone_size: -
cdr3_aa: CSVGSRAYEQYF
cdr3_nt: TGCAGCGTTGGTTCCAGGGCCTACGAGCAGTACTTC

d_call: TRBD1
v_call: TRBV7-2
j_call: TRBJ2-1
clone_size: -
cdr3_aa: CASSLMRGGLDEQFF
cdr3_nt: TGTGCCAGCAGCTTAATGAGAGGGGGCCTGGATGAGCAGTTCTTC

d_call: TRBD1
v_call: TRBV5-1
j_call: TRBJ2-5
clone_size: -
cdr3_aa: CASSPGTGGVETQYF
cdr3_nt: TGCGCCAGCAGTCCCGGGACAGGGGGCGTGGAGACCCAGTACTTC

d_call: -
v_call: TRBV3-1/TRBV3-2
j_call: TRBJ2-2
clone_size: few
cdr3_aa: CASRLTIYTGELFF
cdr3_nt: TGTGCCAGCAGACTGACTATCTACACCGGGGAGCTGTTTTTT

d_call: TRBD1
v_call: TRBV28
j_call: TRBJ1-5
clone_size: -
cdr3_aa: CASSLFQGAQPQHF
cdr3_nt: TGTGCCAGCAGTTTATTCCAGGGGGCTCAGCCCCAGCATTTT

d_call: -
v_call: TRBV18
j_call: TRBJ1-4
clone_size: -
cdr3_aa: CASSVGEKLFF
cdr3_nt: TGTGCCAGCTCCGTAGGCGAAAAACTGTTTTTT

d_call: TRBD1
v_call: TRBV7-2
j_call: TRBJ2-7
clone_size: -
cdr3_aa: CASSLDRTGPYEQYF
cdr3_nt: TGTGCCAGCAGCTTAGACAGGACAGGTCCCTACGAGCAGTACTTC

d_call: -
v_call: TRBV19
j_call: TRBJ1-2
clone_size: once
cdr3_aa: CASTSNSDSLYGYTF
cdr3_nt: TGTGCCAGTACCTCAAACTCGGACAGCCTCTATGGCTACACCTTC

d_call: TRBD1
v_call: TRBV11-2
j_call: TRBJ1-2
clone_size: -
cdr3_aa: CASSRVTGGGYTF
cdr3_nt: TGTGCCAGCAGCCGCGTGACAGGGGGAGGCTACACCTTC

d_call: -
v_call: TRBV6-4
j_call: TRBJ1-2
clone_size: once
cdr3_aa: CASNTGTNYGYTF
cdr3_nt: TGTGCCAGCAATACCGGGACAAACTATGGCTACACCTTC

d_call: -
v_call: TRBV12-3/TRBV12-4
j_call: TRBJ1-2
clone_size: -
cdr3_aa: CASSLFGYGYTF
cdr3_nt: TGTGCCAGCAGTTTATTCGGGTACGGCTACACCTTC

d_call: TRBD1
v_call: TRBV5-4
j_call: TRBJ1-4
clone_size: -
cdr3_aa: CASSGDRAYEKLFF
cdr3_nt: TGTGCCAGCAGCGGGGACAGGGCCTATGAAAAACTGTTTTTT

d_call: -
v_call: TRBV12-3/TRBV12-4
j_call: TRBJ1-5
clone_size: -
cdr3_aa: CASSSRLNQPQHF
cdr3_nt: TGTGCCAGCAGTTCCCGCCTCAATCAGCCCCAGCATTTT

d_call: -
v_call: TRBV4-3
j_call: TRBJ1-1
clone_size: -
cdr3_aa: CASSQDPGFATEAFF
cdr3_nt: TGCGCCAGCAGCCAAGACCCAGGGTTTGCCACTGAAGCTTTCTTT

d_call: TRBD1
v_call: TRBV11-2
j_call: TRBJ1-2
clone_size: once
cdr3_aa: CASRPDRAGGYTF
cdr3_nt: TGTGCCAGCAGGCCGGACAGGGCGGGTGGCTACACCTTC

d_call: -
v_call: TRBV14
j_call: TRBJ1-1
clone_size: -
cdr3_aa: CASSPRLDYTEAFF
cdr3_nt: TGTGCCAGCAGCCCTCGGCTAGACTACACTGAAGCTTTCTTT

d_call: -
v_call: TRBV6-2/TRBV6-3
j_call: TRBJ1-5
clone_size: once
cdr3_aa: CASSYSRGSNQPQHF
cdr3_nt: TGTGCCAGCAGTTACTCCCGGGGGTCCAATCAGCCCCAGCATTTT

d_call: TRBD1
v_call: TRBV11-2
j_call: TRBJ2-7
clone_size: once
cdr3_aa: CASSFSDRGPYEQYF
cdr3_nt: TGTGCCAGCAGCTTCTCCGACAGGGGGCCCTACGAGCAGTACTTC

d_call: -
v_call: TRBV5-4
j_call: TRBJ2-7
clone_size: -
cdr3_aa: CASSLGIGEQYF
cdr3_nt: TGTGCCAGCAGCTTGGGGATTGGGGAGCAGTACTTC

d_call: -
v_call: TRBV7-8
j_call: TRBJ1-2
clone_size: -
cdr3_aa: CASSLGEKGYGYTF
cdr3_nt: TGTGCCAGCAGCCTAGGGGAGAAGGGGTATGGCTACACCTTC

d_call: -
v_call: TRBV12-3/TRBV12-4
j_call: TRBJ1-5
clone_size: -
cdr3_aa: CASSPRSNQPQHF
cdr3_nt: TGTGCCAGCAGTCCCCGGAGCAATCAGCCCCAGCATTTT

d_call: -
v_call: TRBV5-1
j_call: TRBJ1-2
clone_size: -
cdr3_aa: CASHLGHRDGYTF
cdr3_nt: TGCGCCAGCCATTTAGGGCATCGGGATGGCTACACCTTC